These T cell receptor beta chains were read from a single sample in a study of T cell changes during pregnancy in multiple sclerosis. Sequenced by immunoSEQ multiplex PCR; TCRdb stores in-frame clones only, minus some. Of just under 40,000 clones in the sample, 90% were seen once. Material: CD4+ T cells from peripheral blood mononuclear cells, obtained in the first trimester of pregnancy. These receptors originate from a female donor in good health, enrolled as a control in a pregnancy study. Both conserved end residues are part of each CDR3. Each record gives: D gene, J gene, clone size, V gene, CDR3 DNA, CDR3 protein. The D gene is left open where the match is weak. Clone size appears in some rows only: once, few, many, or a class for an expanded clone.

TRBD1	TRBJ1-5	-	TRBV6-5	TGTGCCAGCAGTCCGCAGGGGGACGGCAATCAGCCCCAGCATTTT	CASSPQGDGNQPQHF
-	TRBJ2-3	once	TRBV11-1	TGTGCCAGCAGCGCAAGACTGGCAGATACGCAGTATTTT	CASSARLADTQYF
-	TRBJ1-3	-	TRBV5-6	TGTGCCAGCACCCGGGGAAGCTCTGGAAACACCATATATTTT	CASTRGSSGNTIYF
TRBD1	TRBJ1-2	once	TRBV10-2	TGCGCCAGCAGTAAACAGGGGGCGGGTGATGGCTACACCTTC	CASSKQGAGDGYTF
TRBD2	TRBJ2-3	-	TRBV18	TGTGCCAGCTCACGTGGCGGGGGGGACACAGATACGCAGTATTTT	CASSRGGGDTDTQYF
-	TRBJ1-6	few	TRBV2	TGTGCCAGCAGTACTGGTCCACCCCTCCACTTT	CASSTGPPLHF
TRBD1	TRBJ1-2	-	TRBV5-4	TGTGCCAGCAGCTCGAAACAGGGGTACTATGGCTACACCTTC	CASSSKQGYYGYTF
TRBD1	TRBJ1-6	few	TRBV19	TGTGCCAGTAGGGACAGGGCTTTTGGCAATTCACCCCTCCACTTT	CASRDRAFGNSPLHF
TRBD2	TRBJ2-1	once	TRBV7-2	TGTGCCAGCAGCTTAATACTAGCGGGGGGGGGTAACAATGAGCAGTTCTTC	CASSLILAGGGNNEQFF
-	TRBJ1-1	-	TRBV4-1	TGCGCCAGCAGCCCAAGTTCCCCACGCAGCCTTGCGGGGAACACTGAAGCTTTCTTT	CASSPSSPRSLAGNTEAFF
TRBD1	TRBJ1-1	-	TRBV5-1	TGCGCCAGCAGCTTGCAGGGGGCCCAGAACACTGAAGCTTTCTTT	CASSLQGAQNTEAFF
-	TRBJ1-2	-	TRBV5-1	TGCGCCAGCAGCTTTCAGGGCGAGAACTATGGCTACACCTTC	CASSFQGENYGYTF
-	TRBJ1-2	-	TRBV29-1	TGCAGCGTTGAAGTTCAGGTTTATGGTTACACCTTC	CSVEVQVYGYTF
-	TRBJ1-1	-	TRBV29-1	TGCAGCGTCGACAGTGGGCCTTCAAAAGCTTTCTTT	CSVDSGPSKAFF
-	TRBJ2-3	-	TRBV2	TGTGCCAGCCAGAAGGAGATCCTGAGCACAGATACGCAGTATTTT	CASQKEILSTDTQYF
-	TRBJ1-6	-	TRBV21-1	TGTGCCAGCAGCAAAAAGAAGGGGCCAAGCTCCTATAATTCACCCCTCCACTTT	CASSKKKGPSSYNSPLHF
TRBD1	TRBJ1-2	-	TRBV5-4	TGTGCCAGCAGCTTCCGGGACAGGTATGGCTACACCTTC	CASSFRDRYGYTF
TRBD2	TRBJ2-5	-	TRBV7-3	TGTGCCAGCAGCTTAGTAGGACTAGGAGGCCAAGAGACCCAGTACTTC	CASSLVGLGGQETQYF
-	TRBJ2-2	-	TRBV19	TGTGCCAGTAGTCTCAGGGGACCCAACACCGGGGAGCTGTTTTTT	CASSLRGPNTGELFF
TRBD1	TRBJ2-3	-	TRBV29-1	TGCAGCGCCCAGGGACAGTTCACAGATACGCAGTATTTT	CSAQGQFTDTQYF